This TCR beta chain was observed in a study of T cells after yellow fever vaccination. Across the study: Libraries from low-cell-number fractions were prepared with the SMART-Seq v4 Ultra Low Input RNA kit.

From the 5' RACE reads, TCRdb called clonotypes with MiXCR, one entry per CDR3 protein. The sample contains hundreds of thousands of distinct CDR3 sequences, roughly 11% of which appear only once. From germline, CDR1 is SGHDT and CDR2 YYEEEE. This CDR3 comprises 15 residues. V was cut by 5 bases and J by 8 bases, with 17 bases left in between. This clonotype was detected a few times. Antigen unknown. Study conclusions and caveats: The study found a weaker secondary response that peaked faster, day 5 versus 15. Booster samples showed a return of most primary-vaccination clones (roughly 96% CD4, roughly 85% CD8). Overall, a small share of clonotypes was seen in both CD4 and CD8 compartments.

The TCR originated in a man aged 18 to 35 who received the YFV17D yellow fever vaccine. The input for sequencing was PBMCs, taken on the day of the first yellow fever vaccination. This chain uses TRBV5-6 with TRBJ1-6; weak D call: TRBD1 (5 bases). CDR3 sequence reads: CASRKERGNDSPLHF. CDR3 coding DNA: TGTGCCAGCAGAAAAGAGCGGGGGAACGATTCACCCCTCCACTTT.